This TCR beta chain was found in a study of T cell changes during pregnancy in multiple sclerosis (dated by TCRdb to about 2019). About the study as a whole: Changes in the T cell repertoire over the course of pregnancy were examined in this study in women with multiple sclerosis.

As regards this clone: Its cognate antigen has yet to be identified. No clone much larger than this one lies a single base away; base qualities are absent.

The library was prepared using the immunoSEQ multiplex PCR assay. TCRdb mirrors the immuneACCESS table, restricted to in-frame sequences. Some clones are absent from its copies; in checked studies, under half trace to an unresolved V gene, and the reason for the others is unknown. The table for this sample lists 35,000 to 45,000 clones; 90% of them were counted only once. The ten biggest clones cover 5% to 5.5% of the sample. In the germline V gene, CDR1 corresponds to MNHNS and CDR2 to SASEGT. Trimmed from V: 3 bases; trimmed from J: 3 bases; junction bases lacking a gene match: 8. The CDR3, from cysteine to phenylalanine, totals 16 residues. Of the read, only the CDR3 DNA is kept; its 48 bases are in frame from base 1.

This sequence uses TRBV6-1 and TRBJ2-7; 10 of the junction bases match TRBD2. This clonotype was obtained from a female donor in good health, enrolled as a control in a pregnancy study. Material: peripheral blood, obtained in the third trimester of pregnancy. CDR3 protein: CASSEVTSGFVYEQYF. The nucleotide sequence reads as follows: TGTGCCAGCAGTGAGGTGACTAGCGGGTTTGTCTACGAGCAGTACTTC.